These T cell receptor beta chains were read from a single sample in a study of OX40 agonist ivuxolimab in advanced cancers. Produced via immunoSEQ multiplex PCR; TCRdb's table is partial and in-frame only. This table holds around 80,000 clones, less than 90% found once. Here the sequenced sample was CD4+ or CD8+ T cells sorted from blood, taken in a trial of the OX40 agonist ivuxolimab. These receptors were taken from an adult with an advanced solid tumor such as melanoma, head and neck, liver or kidney cancer. Both conserved end residues are part of each CDR3. The D gene is left open where the match is weak. A row's size may be missing; if present it is once, few, many or a size class.

J gene: TRBJ2-1
D gene: .
clone size: .
V gene: TRBV4-3
CDR3 protein: CASSQSRFLEQFF
CDR3 DNA: TGCGCCAGCAGCCAAAGTAGATTTCTCGAGCAGTTCTTC

J gene: TRBJ2-7
D gene: .
clone size: .
V gene: TRBV7-7
CDR3 protein: CASSLAPGRADEQYF
CDR3 DNA: TGTGCCAGCAGCTTAGCCCCCGGACGGGCCGACGAGCAGTACTTC

J gene: TRBJ1-5
D gene: TRBD1
clone size: .
V gene: TRBV5-6
CDR3 protein: CASSFSGGAGNQPQHF
CDR3 DNA: TGTGCCAGCAGCTTTTCAGGGGGCGCAGGCAATCAGCCCCAGCATTTT

J gene: TRBJ1-4
D gene: .
clone size: few
V gene: TRBV5-8
CDR3 protein: CASSLIQDGKLFF
CDR3 DNA: TGTGCCAGCAGCTTGATTCAGGATGGAAAACTGTTTTTT

J gene: TRBJ2-4
D gene: TRBD2
clone size: .
V gene: TRBV11-2
CDR3 protein: CASSLDPPASGRVAKNIQYF
CDR3 DNA: TGTGCCAGCAGCTTAGATCCCCCGGCTAGCGGGAGAGTGGCCAAAAACATTCAGTACTTC

J gene: TRBJ2-4
D gene: .
clone size: .
V gene: TRBV25-1
CDR3 protein: CASSDRELAKNIQYF
CDR3 DNA: TGTGCCAGCAGTGACAGAGAGCTAGCCAAAAACATTCAGTACTTC

J gene: TRBJ2-5
D gene: TRBD2
clone size: .
V gene: TRBV5-1
CDR3 protein: CASSLSPSGKETQYF
CDR3 DNA: TGCGCCAGCAGCTTGTCGCCTAGCGGGAAAGAGACCCAGTACTTC

J gene: TRBJ1-1
D gene: .
clone size: .
V gene: TRBV2
CDR3 protein: CASLRVNTEAFF
CDR3 DNA: TGTGCCAGCCTCCGGGTGAACACTGAAGCTTTCTTT

J gene: TRBJ1-5
D gene: .
clone size: .
V gene: TRBV4-3
CDR3 protein: CASSQDPTQGPQHF
CDR3 DNA: TGCGCCAGCAGCCAAGACCCGACCCAGGGGCCCCAGCATTTT

J gene: TRBJ1-5
D gene: .
clone size: few
V gene: TRBV27
CDR3 protein: CASVGGQPQHF
CDR3 DNA: TGTGCCAGCGTAGGGGGGCAGCCCCAGCATTTT

J gene: TRBJ1-3
D gene: TRBD1
clone size: .
V gene: TRBV6-5
CDR3 protein: CASGGTGGNTIYF
CDR3 DNA: TGTGCCAGCGGGGGGACAGGTGGAAACACCATATATTTT

J gene: TRBJ1-2
D gene: TRBD1
clone size: few
V gene: TRBV4-2
CDR3 protein: CASSQVETGSSGYTF
CDR3 DNA: TGTGCCAGCAGCCAAGTTGAGACAGGGTCATCTGGCTACACCTTC

J gene: TRBJ1-5
D gene: TRBD1
clone size: .
V gene: TRBV5-5
CDR3 protein: CASSLTDRYQPQHF
CDR3 DNA: TGTGCCAGCAGCTTGACGGACAGGTATCAGCCCCAGCATTTT

J gene: TRBJ1-5
D gene: .
clone size: .
V gene: TRBV6-5
CDR3 protein: CASSYSLGGQPQHF
CDR3 DNA: TGTGCCAGCAGTTACTCGTTGGGGGGACAGCCCCAGCATTTT

J gene: TRBJ1-3
D gene: .
clone size: once
V gene: TRBV7-8
CDR3 protein: CASSFSFSGNTIYF
CDR3 DNA: TGTGCCAGCAGCTTCAGCTTCTCTGGAAACACCATATATTTT

J gene: TRBJ1-1
D gene: .
clone size: .
V gene: TRBV27
CDR3 protein: CASCLQGSTEAFF
CDR3 DNA: TGTGCCAGCTGCCTTCAGGGGTCCACTGAAGCTTTCTTT

J gene: TRBJ2-1
D gene: .
clone size: few
V gene: TRBV7-3
CDR3 protein: CASSLAIAALNEQFF
CDR3 DNA: TGTGCCAGCAGCTTAGCTATAGCGGCCCTCAATGAGCAGTTCTTC

J gene: TRBJ1-5
D gene: TRBD1
clone size: .
V gene: TRBV6-1
CDR3 protein: CAISEPTGKENQPQHF
CDR3 DNA: TGTGCCATCAGTGAGCCGACAGGGAAGGAAAATCAGCCCCAGCATTTT

J gene: TRBJ1-1
D gene: .
clone size: .
V gene: TRBV7-3
CDR3 protein: CASSLSARNTEAFF
CDR3 DNA: TGTGCCAGCAGCTTAAGCGCCCGGAACACTGAAGCTTTCTTT

J gene: TRBJ2-1
D gene: .
clone size: .
V gene: TRBV4-2
CDR3 protein: CASSQSWGNEQFF
CDR3 DNA: TGTGCCAGCAGCCAGTCCTGGGGCAATGAGCAGTTCTTC

J gene: TRBJ2-7
D gene: TRBD1
clone size: .
V gene: TRBV5-1
CDR3 protein: CASSLGLRQGVSHEQYF
CDR3 DNA: TGCGCCAGCAGCTTGGGTTTACGACAGGGAGTCTCCCACGAGCAGTACTTC

J gene: TRBJ2-5
D gene: .
clone size: .
V gene: TRBV29-1
CDR3 protein: CSGDLQGQATQYF
CDR3 DNA: TGCAGCGGAGACCTCCAGGGGCAGGCGACCCAGTACTTC

J gene: TRBJ1-5
D gene: .
clone size: .
V gene: TRBV19
CDR3 protein: CASTQGRKGNQPQHF
CDR3 DNA: TGTGCCAGTACCCAGGGACGAAAGGGCAATCAGCCCCAGCATTTT

J gene: TRBJ1-2
D gene: TRBD1
clone size: .
V gene: TRBV19
CDR3 protein: CASIETGRFYGYTF
CDR3 DNA: TGTGCCAGTATTGAGACAGGGAGGTTCTATGGCTACACCTTC

J gene: TRBJ1-1
D gene: TRBD1
clone size: .
V gene: TRBV5-5
CDR3 protein: CASSLQGAKATEAFF
CDR3 DNA: TGTGCCAGCAGCTTACAGGGGGCGAAGGCTACTGAAGCTTTCTTT

J gene: TRBJ1-6
D gene: TRBD1
clone size: few
V gene: TRBV9
CDR3 protein: CASKTGAGNSPLHF
CDR3 DNA: TGTGCCAGCAAGACAGGGGCAGGGAATTCACCCCTCCACTTT

J gene: TRBJ1-4
D gene: .
clone size: .
V gene: TRBV19
CDR3 protein: CASSIALVQGLGEKLFF
CDR3 DNA: TGTGCCAGTAGTATAGCACTCGTACAGGGTTTGGGTGAAAAACTGTTTTTT

J gene: TRBJ2-7
D gene: TRBD1
clone size: .
V gene: TRBV11-2
CDR3 protein: CASSLEGPGTGIDEQYF
CDR3 DNA: TGTGCCAGCAGCTTAGAAGGGCCCGGGACAGGGATCGACGAGCAGTACTTC

J gene: TRBJ1-2
D gene: .
clone size: .
V gene: TRBV18
CDR3 protein: CASSPPRVLDYGYTF
CDR3 DNA: TGTGCCAGCTCACCACCCCGGGTATTGGACTATGGCTACACCTTC

J gene: TRBJ1-5
D gene: .
clone size: .
V gene: TRBV19
CDR3 protein: CASSIRFIFERDNNQPQHF
CDR3 DNA: TGTGCCAGTAGTATACGATTTATCTTTGAGCGAGACAACAATCAGCCCCAGCATTTT

J gene: TRBJ2-5
D gene: .
clone size: .
V gene: TRBV2
CDR3 protein: CASRLIGQIQETQYF
CDR3 DNA: TGTGCCAGCAGGTTGATAGGACAGATCCAAGAGACCCAGTACTTC

J gene: TRBJ2-7
D gene: .
clone size: .
V gene: TRBV5-6
CDR3 protein: CASSLARDYEQYF
CDR3 DNA: TGTGCCAGCAGCTTGGCCCGGGACTACGAGCAGTACTTC

J gene: TRBJ2-2
D gene: .
clone size: .
V gene: TRBV6-1
CDR3 protein: CASNPLGELFF
CDR3 DNA: TGTGCCAGCAACCCCTTGGGGGAGCTGTTTTTT

J gene: TRBJ1-2
D gene: .
clone size: many
V gene: TRBV4-1
CDR3 protein: CASSQTTSVAYGYTF
CDR3 DNA: TGCGCCAGCAGCCAGACAACTTCAGTGGCCTATGGCTACACCTTC

J gene: TRBJ1-1
D gene: .
clone size: once
V gene: TRBV18
CDR3 protein: CASSLNRGSMNTEAFF
CDR3 DNA: TGTGCCAGCTCATTGAACCGGGGCAGCATGAACACTGAAGCTTTCTTT

J gene: TRBJ2-3
D gene: .
clone size: .
V gene: TRBV11-1
CDR3 protein: CASSSGRRGRTDTQYF
CDR3 DNA: TGTGCCAGCAGCTCCGGCCGGAGGGGGCGGACAGATACGCAGTATTTT